Below are 15 T cell receptor beta chains sequenced from a single sample in a study of blood T cell repertoires in COVID-19. Sequencing used immunoSEQ multiplex PCR; TCRdb keeps in-frame clones, though not all of them. Of 100,000 to 150,000 clones listed, around 85% were seen once; the top ten hold approximately 3.5%. Sequences were obtained from peripheral blood. These receptors were taken from an elderly woman with COVID-19, enrolled during active disease.

V gene TRBV20-1 combines with J gene TRBJ2-4, with D possibly being TRBD2 (5 bases). The germline CDR1 and CDR2 sequences are DFQATT and SNEGSKA (reference sequence). There are 12 residues in the CDR3. V gave up 3 bases and J gave up 9 bases, with 12 bases separating them. CDR3 in DNA: TGCAGTGCTAGTGCCACTGGAGGCATTCAGTACTTC. Translation gives CSASATGGIQYF.

The rearrangement uses TRBV2 and TRBJ1-2; D is uncertain. Trimming removed 11 bases at V and 4 bases at J, with 17 bases between. Looked up from germline, CDR1 is SNHLY and CDR2 is FYNNEI. CDR3 length: 13 residues. The CDR3, as DNA: TGTGCCCCTTTTGAGGGAAATTCCTATGGCTACACCTTC. Protein product: CAPFEGNSYGYTF.

This sequence joins TRBV2 and TRBJ2-2, with 12 bases aligning to TRBD2. Germline trimming cut 4 bases from V and 0 bases from J; bases unmatched to any gene: 6. CDR3 length: 18 amino acids. Germline values: CDR1 SNHLY, CDR2 FYNNEI. This chain's CDR3 is CASSAGTSGLSNTGELFF. CDR3 DNA: TGTGCCAGCAGTGCCGGGACTAGCGGGTTATCGAACACCGGGGAGCTGTTTTTT. The full variable domain, with the rest looked up from reference TRBV2 and TRBJ2-2, is EPEVTQTPSHQVTQMGQEVILRCVPISNHLYFYWYRQILGQKVEFLVSFYNNEISEKSEIFDDQFSVERPDGSNFTLKIRSTKLEDSAMYFCASSAGTSGLSNTGELFFGEGSRLTVL.

The rearrangement links TRBV7-2 to TRBJ2-1; a weak D match, TRBD2 (5 bases). The CDR3 has 15 amino acids. V lost 3 bases, J lost 1 base, and 10 bases lay in between. CDR1 and CDR2 from the germline V gene are SGHTA and FQGNSA. The CDR3 region has the DNA TGTGCCAGCAGCTTCGGCGGGCCTTCCTACAATGAGCAGTTCTTC. This translates into CASSFGGPSYNEQFF.

The J gene is TRBJ2-1, the V gene TRBV7-2, with 9 bases fitting TRBD1. The CDR3 runs to 16 residues. CDR1 is SGHTA, CDR2 FQGNSA, per germline. Germline trimming cut 5 bases from V and 10 bases from J; bases unmatched to any gene: 15. In DNA, the CDR3 is TGTGCCAGCAGCCCACGGATTTCAACAGGGGGCGAGGAGCAGTTCTTC. Translation: CASSPRISTGGEEQFF.

In its sample, this clone was seen once. This sequence joins TRBV6-6 and TRBJ2-5; 9 bases are shared with TRBD2. J gave up 2 bases and V 0 bases, and 4 bases lay outside the gene matches. The CDR3 loop spans 16 amino acids. Germline assignment: CDR1 MNHNY and CDR2 SVGAGI (reference sequence). The CDR3 DNA follows: TGTGCCAGCAGTTACTCGACTCTAGCGGGACAAGAGACCCAGTACTTC. Protein: CASSYSTLAGQETQYF.

This clone was recorded once. V and J are TRBV12-3 or TRBV12-4 and TRBJ2-7, with D maybe TRBD2 (5 bases). V was trimmed by 6 bases and J by 5 bases, leaving 14 bases between them. The CDR3 totals 13 residues. The CDR3 nucleotides read TGTGCCAGCAGCCCTAAAGTCGGGGACGAGCAGTACTTC. Its translation is CASSPKVGDEQYF.

This clone was picked up a small number of times. The rearrangement joins TRBV9 to TRBJ2-4; TRBD1 agrees at 10 bases. V shed 4 bases, J shed 9 bases, and the junction held 13 bases outside the gene matches. Germline loops: CDR1 SGDLS, CDR2 YYNGEE. CDR3 length: 16 residues. The CDR3 bases are TGTGCCAGCAGCCCAGGGACAGGGGAGTTCGGGGGCATTCAGTACTTC. The encoded protein is CASSPGTGEFGGIQYF.

V is TRBV6-2 or TRBV6-3 and J is TRBJ1-5; D may be TRBD1 (6 bases). The CDR3 totals 15 residues. Germline V gene sequence: CDR1 MNHEY, CDR2 SVGEGT. Trimming pared 6 bases from V and 5 bases from J, leaving 17 bases between. CDR3 DNA sequence: TGTGCCAGCAGATACAGGGAGGGGTGGCATCAGCCCCAGCATTTT. This encodes CASRYREGWHQPQHF.

The V and J genes are TRBV28 and TRBJ1-1; TRBD1 aligns across 8 bases. Germline CDR1 reads MDHEN; CDR2 reads SYDVKM. V was clipped by 6 bases and J by 1 base; unmatched bases: 4. The CDR3 is 14 amino acids. The CDR3 protein is CASRGTGPNTEAFF. The CDR3 region has the DNA TGTGCCAGCAGGGGGACAGGACCGAACACTGAAGCTTTCTTT.

The gene calls are TRBV6-5 and TRBJ2-6; D is undetermined. Trimming cost V 6 bases and J 0 bases, with 9 bases left between them. This CDR3 spans 15 amino acids. Germline V gene data show CDR1 as MNHEY and CDR2 as SVGAGI. The CDR3 DNA reads TGTGCCAGCAGCCCAGAGGACTCTGGGGCCAACGTCCTGACTTTC. Its protein is CASSPEDSGANVLTF.

V is TRBV4-3 and J is TRBJ2-1, with 10 nucleotides matching TRBD2. The germline gives CDR1 LGHNA, CDR2 YSLEER. Germline trimming cut 3 bases from V and 5 bases from J; bases unmatched to any gene: 7. CDR3 length equals 16 residues. The CDR3 DNA sequence: TGCGCCAGCAGCCAGGAAGGACTAGCGGCTAACAATGAGCAGTTCTTC. Its translation is CASSQEGLAANNEQFF.

This chain joins TRBV9 and TRBJ2-7; D ambiguous. Per the germline V gene, CDR1 is SGDLS and CDR2 is YYNGEE. V lost 0 bases, J lost 0 bases, and 10 bases lay in between. The CDR3 totals 15 residues. In DNA form, the CDR3 reads TGTGCCAGCAGCGTAGGAGCAGGTAGCTCCTACGAGCAGTACTTC. Amino acid sequence: CASSVGAGSSYEQYF.

This clone was seen only once. This sequence joins TRBV28 and TRBJ1-2, with 10 bases aligning to TRBD1. Trimming took 5 bases from V and 6 from J; bases not matched to a gene: 3. There are 13 residues in the CDR3. CDR1 is MDHEN and CDR2 is SYDVKM in the germline V gene. The CDR3 sequence: CASSNDRGHGYTF. CDR3 coding DNA: TGTGCCAGCAGTAACGACAGGGGGCATGGCTACACCTTC.

J is TRBJ2-5 and V is TRBV6-2 or TRBV6-3, with 9 positions matching TRBD1. This CDR3 has 14 residues. Germline loops: CDR1 MNHEY, CDR2 SVGEGT. With 6 bases clipped from V and 5 bases from J, the junction kept 7 bases outside the gene matches. CDR3 sequence reads: CASSWDRVGETQYF. CDR3 sequence (DNA): TGTGCCAGCAGCTGGGACAGGGTGGGGGAGACCCAGTACTTC.